The 20 T cell receptor beta chains below were found in one sample sequenced in a study of blood T cell repertoires in COVID-19. Produced via immunoSEQ multiplex PCR; TCRdb's table is partial and in-frame only. The sample comprises about 300,000 clones, approximately 83% of which are singletons, and roughly 15% rests with the top ten. What was sequenced was peripheral blood. The receptors come from a human donor in a cohort sampled during active COVID-19.

V and J are TRBV11-2 and TRBJ1-3; D remains unclear. Trimming shortened V by 2 bases and J by 8 bases, and 13 bases separated the two germline ends. CDR1 and CDR2 (germline): SGHAT, FQNNGV. The CDR3 has 14 amino acids. CDR3 coding DNA: TGTGCCAGCAGCTTAAACCAGGCCCAGGACACCATATATTTT. Translating it yields CASSLNQAQDTIYF. Together with reference TRBV11-2 and TRBJ1-3, the CDR3 gives the full variable domain: EAGVAQSPRYKIIEKRQSVAFWCNPISGHATLYWYQQILGQGPKLLIQFQNNGVVDDSQLPKDRFSAERLKGVDSTLKIQPAKLEDSAVYLCASSLNQAQDTIYFGEGSWLTVV.

CDR3 in DNA: TGTGCCAGCAGCTTTATTTCAGGGGTTGGGGAGACCCAGTACTTC. Protein: CASSFISGVGETQYF. The chain links TRBV5-4 to TRBJ2-5; weak D call: TRBD1 (6 bases). This CDR3 has 15 residues. Trimming removed 2 bases at V and 5 bases at J, with 16 bases between. Germline lookup yields CDR1 SGHNT and CDR2 YYREEE (reference sequence). The full variable domain, with the rest looked up from reference TRBV5-4 and TRBJ2-5, is ETGVTQSPTHLIKTRGQQVTLRCSSQSGHNTVSWYQQALGQGPQFIFQYYREEENGRGNFPPRFSGLQFPNYSSELNVNALELDDSALYLCASSFISGVGETQYFGPGTRLLVL.

The rearrangement joins TRBV24-1 to TRBJ2-5; 7 nucleotides agree with TRBD1. After removal of 0 bases from V and 2 bases from J, the junction contained 8 bases not matched to a gene. The CDR3 is 17 residues long. Looked up from germline, CDR1 is KGHDR and CDR2 is SFDVKD. The CDR3 region is CATSDLPRTGAQETQYF. The DNA of the CDR3 is TGTGCCACCAGTGATTTGCCACGGACAGGAGCTCAAGAGACCCAGTACTTC.

V gene TRBV20-1 combines with J gene TRBJ2-1, with TRBD2 matching 11 bases. V lost 3 bases and J lost 16; bases outside the gene matches: 14. The CDR3 contains 14 residues. CDR1 and CDR2 (germline): DFQATT, SNEGSKA (reference sequence). CDR3 bases: TGCAGTGCTAGTTCGGCTAGCGGGAGGTATCGGGGTTTCTTC. Translation gives CSASSASGRYRGFF.

The V and J genes are TRBV27 and TRBJ1-6; 7 nucleotides align to TRBD1. Per the germline V gene, CDR1 is MNHEY and CDR2 is SMNVEV (reference sequence). The CDR3 is 14 amino acids. V trimming: 3 bases; J trimming: 5 bases; junction bases outside the gene matches: 1. CDR3 residues: CASSLDRNNSPLHF. Written as DNA, the CDR3 is TGTGCCAGCAGTTTGGACAGGAATAATTCACCCCTCCACTTT.

The DNA for the CDR3 is TGTGCCAGCAGCGCGGGGGGGGATGATACGCAGTATTTT. Its protein product is CASSAGGDDTQYF. The chain carries TRBV6-5 and TRBJ2-3, with TRBD2 matching 9 bases. V lost 6 bases to trimming and J lost 6 bases; unmatched junction nucleotides: 4. CDR3 length equals 13 residues. CDR1 and CDR2 (germline): MNHEY, SVGAGI.

This chain connects TRBV25-1 to TRBJ2-1; possibly TRBD2 for D (6 bases). V lost 3 bases and J lost 5, with 20 bases in between. Germline-derived CDR1 and CDR2 are MGHDK and SYGVNS. The CDR3 extends over 17 amino acids. For the CDR3, the DNA is TGTGCCAGCAGTGACGGTGGCTGGAGGGCTTCCCACAATGAGCAGTTCTTC. This gives the protein CASSDGGWRASHNEQFF.

V and J are TRBV7-9 and TRBJ2-3; weak D call: TRBD2 (6 bases). V was shortened by 3 bases and J by 2 bases, with 12 bases between the two germline ends. The germline CDR1 and CDR2 sequences are SEHNR and FQNEAQ (reference sequence). The CDR3 is 15 amino acids. In DNA form, the CDR3 reads TGTGCCAGCAGCTTCAAGGGCGGGATCACAGATACGCAGTATTTT. As protein: CASSFKGGITDTQYF.

This sequence joins TRBV3-1 (or the pseudogene TRBV3-2) and TRBJ2-1; unclear D gene. The CDR3 runs 12 residues. Germline CDR1 and CDR2: LGHDT and YNNKEL (reference sequence). The V end lost 4 bases, the J end lost 9 bases, and 10 bases lay between the germline ends. The CDR3 bases are TGTGCCAGCAGCCCTTCTAGACGTGAGCAGTTCTTC. Its translation: CASSPSRREQFF.

This clone was counted a single time. The CDR3 loop reads CASSQAGGGDTQYF. The CDR3 nucleotides read TGTGCCAGCAGCCAAGCGGGAGGAGGAGATACGCAGTATTTT. The genes are TRBV3-1 (or the pseudogene TRBV3-2) and TRBJ2-3, with 7 bases aligning to TRBD2. V trimming: 1 base; J trimming: 5 bases; junction bases outside the gene matches: 3. The CDR3 covers 14 residues. Germline V gene sequence: CDR1 LGHDT, CDR2 YNNKEL (reference sequence).

The chain employs TRBV2 and TRBJ2-7, with TRBD2 matching 7 bases. There are 13 residues in the CDR3. CDR1 and CDR2 from the germline V gene are SNHLY and FYNNEI. The J segment lost 2 bases and the V segment lost 6 bases, leaving 4 bases of the junction unmatched. The CDR3 DNA is TGTGCCAGCAGAGCTAGCGGAACCTACGAGCAGTACTTC. Amino acid sequence: CASRASGTYEQYF.

V gene TRBV15 combines with J gene TRBJ1-2; TRBD1 might be the D (5 bases). V was clipped by 1 base and J by 8 bases, with 11 bases between them. The CDR3 spans 13 residues. Germline V lookup: CDR1 LNHNV, CDR2 YYDKDF (reference sequence). CDR3 protein: CATSRGGLVGYTF. In DNA form, the CDR3 reads TGTGCCACCAGCAGAGGGGGCTTGGTAGGCTACACCTTC.

The chain is built from TRBV6-5 and TRBJ2-7, with a weak D call TRBD2 (5 bases). Trimming left V 6 bases short and J 4 bases short, with 13 bases between. This CDR3 contains 13 residues. From germline, CDR1 is MNHEY and CDR2 SVGAGI. The CDR3 here is CASRAGLPYEQYF. CDR3 in DNA: TGTGCCAGCAGGGCGGGCCTACCTTACGAGCAGTACTTC.

The chain couples TRBV4-1 to TRBJ2-2; D gene uncertain. The CDR3 contains 14 residues. CDR1 is MGHRA, CDR2 YSYEKL, per germline. The V and J ends lost 3 bases and 0 bases respectively, with 5 bases between them. This CDR3 reads CASSHLSNTGELFF. The CDR3 bases are TGCGCCAGCAGCCACTTATCGAACACCGGGGAGCTGTTTTTT.

The chain links TRBV9 to TRBJ2-7, with 7 bases lining up with TRBD1. Germline V gene data show CDR1 as SGDLS and CDR2 as YYNGEE. The J segment lost 3 bases and the V segment lost 2 bases, leaving 11 bases of the junction unmatched. The CDR3 contains 16 residues. In DNA, the CDR3 is TGTGCCAGCAGCGTTAGAGGGGGCGTCGGGTTCTACGAGCAGTACTTC. Protein sequence: CASSVRGGVGFYEQYF. The full variable domain, in which reference TRBV9 and TRBJ2-7 provide the parts outside the CDR3, is DSGVTQTPKHLITATGQRVTLRCSPRSGDLSVYWYQQSLDQGLQFLIQYYNGEERAKGNILERFSAQQFPDLHSELNLSSLELGDSALYFCASSVRGGVGFYEQYFGPGTRLTVT.

The chain combines TRBV7-2 with TRBJ1-5, with D tentatively TRBD1 (6 bases). Per germline, CDR1 SGHTA and CDR2 FQGNSA. The CDR3 spans 14 residues. With 2 bases removed from V and 6 bases from J, the gap between germline ends came to 11 bases. CDR3 DNA sequence: TGTGCCAGCAGCTTACAGCAGGGGAGTCAGCCCCAGCATTTT. Protein product: CASSLQQGSQPQHF.

The chain recombines TRBV4-1 with TRBJ2-1, with 9 bases lining up with TRBD2. J lost 0 bases, V lost 0 bases, and 12 bases had no gene match. The CDR3 covers 20 residues. The germline gives CDR1 MGHRA, CDR2 YSYEKL. The chain's CDR3 is CASSQEPAGGPLSSYNEQFF. In DNA form, the CDR3 reads TGCGCCAGCAGCCAAGAACCAGCGGGAGGTCCCCTTAGCTCCTACAATGAGCAGTTCTTC.

V is TRBV7-9 and J is TRBJ2-3, with D tentatively TRBD1 (6 bases). Germline V gene sequence: CDR1 SEHNR, CDR2 FQNEAQ (reference sequence). The length of the CDR3 is 15 residues. V lost 5 bases and J 3 bases, leaving 15 bases between the germline ends. Here the CDR3 DNA reads TGTGCCAGCAGCGGGTGGGGGCGCGGAACAGATACGCAGTATTTT. Translating it yields CASSGWGRGTDTQYF. Supplemented by reference TRBV7-9 and TRBJ2-3, the full variable domain reads DTGVSQNPRHKITKRGQNVTFRCDPISEHNRLYWYRQTLGQGPEFLTYFQNEAQLEKSRLLSDRFSAERPKGSFSTLEIQRTEQGDSAMYLCASSGWGRGTDTQYFGPGTRLTVL.

V gene TRBV5-6 combines with J gene TRBJ2-3, with D possibly matching TRBD2 (6 bases). Trimming took 5 bases from V and 5 from J, leaving 21 bases between them. This CDR3 is 16 amino acids long. From germline, CDR1 is SGHDT and CDR2 YYEEEE. The CDR3 sequence is CASRALGGTAGDTQYF. CDR3 sequence (DNA): TGTGCCAGCAGGGCTCTTGGGGGGACGGCGGGAGATACGCAGTATTTT.

The V and J genes are TRBV7-2 and TRBJ2-7; TRBD2 is a possible D gene (5 bases). V shed 2 bases and J shed 0 bases, with 8 bases lying between them. Germline CDR1 reads SGHTA; CDR2 reads FQGNSA. The CDR3 extends over 14 amino acids. The CDR3 DNA follows: TGTGCCAGCAGCTTAAGGAGGAGCTCCTACGAGCAGTACTTC. Residues: CASSLRRSSYEQYF. Drawing the rest from reference TRBV7-2 and TRBJ2-7, the complete variable domain is GAGVSQSPSNKVTEKGKDVELRCDPISGHTALYWYRQSLGQGLEFLIYFQGNSAPDKSGLPSDRFSAERTGGSVSTLTIQRTQQEDSAVYLCASSLRRSSYEQYFGPGTRLTVT.